The source of this TCR beta chain is a study of OX40 agonist ivuxolimab in advanced cancers. Study in general: Patients were treated with intravenous ivuxolimab, dosed at 0.01 to 10 mg/kg and infused every 2 weeks. Patients enrolled in dose escalation were diagnosed with hepatocellular carcinoma, melanoma, renal cell or head and neck cancer.

Profiling relied on immunoSEQ multiplex PCR, and the TCRdb table lists in-frame clones only, not all of them. The table includes about 13,000 clones, around 80% detected once. Findings of the study overall: More expanded clones were found, on average, in CD8+ than in CD4+ T cells.

This clone was observed a few times. Its antigen remains unknown. With baseline, cycle 4 day 1, and cycle 7 day 1 as timepoints, blood was sampled. Per germline, CDR1 MNHEY and CDR2 SMNVEV (reference sequence). V lost 5 bases to trimming and J lost 4 bases; unmatched junction nucleotides: 5. There are 14 residues in the CDR3. The sequence was obtained from an adult with an advanced solid tumor such as melanoma, head and neck, liver or kidney cancer. This specimen was CD4+ or CD8+ T cells sorted from blood, taken in a trial of the OX40 agonist ivuxolimab. The V and J genes are TRBV27 and TRBJ2-5; 9 positions match TRBD1. CDR3 in DNA: TGTGCCAGCAGTCCATCGACAGGGGGAGAGACCCAGTACTTC. It yields the protein CASSPSTGGETQYF.